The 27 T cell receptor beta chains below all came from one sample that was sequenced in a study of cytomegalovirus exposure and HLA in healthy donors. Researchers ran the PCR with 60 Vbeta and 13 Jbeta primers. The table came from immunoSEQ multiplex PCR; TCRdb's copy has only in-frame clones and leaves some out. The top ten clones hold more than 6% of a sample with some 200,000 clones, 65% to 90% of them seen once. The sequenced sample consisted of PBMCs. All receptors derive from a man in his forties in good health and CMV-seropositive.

This chain's CDR3 is CASSLDRGRGSKEAFF. CDR3 coding DNA: TGTGCCAGCAGCTTAGACAGGGGGCGAGGATCGAAAGAAGCTTTCTTT. The rearrangement links TRBV7-2 to TRBJ1-1; 9 bases are shared with TRBD1. The length of the CDR3 is 16 residues. CDR1 SGHTA and CDR2 FQGNSA come from the germline V gene. With V trimmed by 1 base and J by 8 bases, 11 bases remained unmatched.

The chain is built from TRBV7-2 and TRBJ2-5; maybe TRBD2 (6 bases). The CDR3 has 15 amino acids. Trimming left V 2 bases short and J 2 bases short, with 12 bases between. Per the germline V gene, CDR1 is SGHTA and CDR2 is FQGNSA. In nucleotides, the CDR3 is TGTGCCAGCAGCTTAACCGGGACTCCACAAGAGACCCAGTACTTC. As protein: CASSLTGTPQETQYF. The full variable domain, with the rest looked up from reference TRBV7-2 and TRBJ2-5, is GAGVSQSPSNKVTEKGKDVELRCDPISGHTALYWYRQSLGQGLEFLIYFQGNSAPDKSGLPSDRFSAERTGGSVSTLTIQRTQQEDSAVYLCASSLTGTPQETQYFGPGTRLLVL.

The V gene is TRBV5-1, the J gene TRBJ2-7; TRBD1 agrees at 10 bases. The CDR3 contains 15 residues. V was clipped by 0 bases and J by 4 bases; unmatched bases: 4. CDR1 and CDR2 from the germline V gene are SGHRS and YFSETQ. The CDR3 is CASSLGGTGVYEQYF. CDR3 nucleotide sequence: TGCGCCAGCAGCTTGGGGGGGACAGGGGTTTACGAGCAGTACTTC.

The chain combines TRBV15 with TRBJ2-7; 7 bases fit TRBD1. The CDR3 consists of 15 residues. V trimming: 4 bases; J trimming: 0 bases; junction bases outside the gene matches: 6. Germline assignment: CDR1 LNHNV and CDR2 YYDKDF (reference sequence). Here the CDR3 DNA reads TGTGCCACCAGCAACAGCCGGGACAGCTCCTACGAGCAGTACTTC. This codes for CATSNSRDSSYEQYF.

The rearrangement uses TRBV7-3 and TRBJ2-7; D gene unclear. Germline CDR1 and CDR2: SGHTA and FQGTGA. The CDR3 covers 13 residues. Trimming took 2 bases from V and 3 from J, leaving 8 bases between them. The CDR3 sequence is CASSLAQNYEQYF. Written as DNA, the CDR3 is TGTGCCAGCAGCTTAGCTCAGAACTACGAGCAGTACTTC.

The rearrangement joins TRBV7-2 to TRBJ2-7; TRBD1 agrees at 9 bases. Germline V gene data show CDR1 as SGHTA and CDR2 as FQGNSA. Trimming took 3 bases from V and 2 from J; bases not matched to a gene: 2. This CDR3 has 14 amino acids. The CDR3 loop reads CASSFNRGPYEQYF. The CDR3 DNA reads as TGTGCCAGCAGCTTTAACAGGGGGCCCTACGAGCAGTACTTC.

CDR3 amino acids: CASSEGTVFNQPQHF. CDR3 nucleotides: TGTGCCAGCAGTGAAGGGACAGTCTTTAATCAGCCCCAGCATTTT. This chain uses TRBV2 with TRBJ1-5, with TRBD1 as a possible D gene (6 bases). Germline values: CDR1 SNHLY, CDR2 FYNNEI. Trimming stripped 1 base from V and 4 bases from J, with 11 bases between. This CDR3 spans 15 amino acids. Supplemented by reference TRBV2 and TRBJ1-5, the full variable domain reads EPEVTQTPSHQVTQMGQEVILRCVPISNHLYFYWYRQILGQKVEFLVSFYNNEISEKSEIFDDQFSVERPDGSNFTLKIRSTKLEDSAMYFCASSEGTVFNQPQHFGDGTRLSIL.

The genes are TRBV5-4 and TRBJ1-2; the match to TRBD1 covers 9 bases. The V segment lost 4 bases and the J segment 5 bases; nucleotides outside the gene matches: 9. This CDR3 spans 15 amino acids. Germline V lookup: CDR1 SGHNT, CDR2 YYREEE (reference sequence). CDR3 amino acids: CASSPPGQGHYGYTF. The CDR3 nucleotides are TGTGCCAGCAGCCCCCCGGGACAGGGACATTATGGCTACACCTTC. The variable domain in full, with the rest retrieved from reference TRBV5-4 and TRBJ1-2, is ETGVTQSPTHLIKTRGQQVTLRCSSQSGHNTVSWYQQALGQGPQFIFQYYREEENGRGNFPPRFSGLQFPNYSSELNVNALELDDSALYLCASSPPGQGHYGYTFGSGTRLTVV.

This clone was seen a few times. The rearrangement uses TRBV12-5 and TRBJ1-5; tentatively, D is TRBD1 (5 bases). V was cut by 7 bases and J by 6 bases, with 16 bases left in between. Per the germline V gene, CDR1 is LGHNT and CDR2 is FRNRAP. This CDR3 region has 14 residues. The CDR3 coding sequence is TGTGCTAGTGACCTGGACATACGGAGTCAGCCCCAGCATTTT. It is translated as CASDLDIRSQPQHF.

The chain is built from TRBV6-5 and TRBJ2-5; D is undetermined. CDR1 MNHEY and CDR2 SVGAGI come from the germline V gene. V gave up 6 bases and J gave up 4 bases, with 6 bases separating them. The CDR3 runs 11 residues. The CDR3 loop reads CASSTLETQYF. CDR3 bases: TGTGCCAGCAGCACTTTAGAGACCCAGTACTTC.

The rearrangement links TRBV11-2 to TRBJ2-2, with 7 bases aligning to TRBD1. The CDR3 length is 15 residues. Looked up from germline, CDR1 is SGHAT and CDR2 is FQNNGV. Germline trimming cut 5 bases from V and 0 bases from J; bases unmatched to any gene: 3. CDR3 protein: CASSTGTANTGELFF. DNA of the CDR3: TGTGCCAGCAGCACCGGGACAGCGAACACCGGGGAGCTGTTTTTT.

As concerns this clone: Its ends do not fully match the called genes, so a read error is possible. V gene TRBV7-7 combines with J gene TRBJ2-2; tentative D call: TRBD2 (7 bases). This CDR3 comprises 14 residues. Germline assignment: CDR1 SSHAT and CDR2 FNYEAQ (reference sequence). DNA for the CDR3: TGTGCTAGCAGCCGAGGTGGGGGGGCCGAGGAGCTGTTTTTT. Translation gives CASSRGGGAEELFF. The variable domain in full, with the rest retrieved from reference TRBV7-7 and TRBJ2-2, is GAGVSQSPRYKVTKRGQDVTLRCDPISSHATLYWYQQALGQGPEFLTYFNYEAQPDKSGLPSDRFSAERPEGSISTLTIQRTEQRDSAMYRCASSRGGGAEELFFGEGSRLTVL.

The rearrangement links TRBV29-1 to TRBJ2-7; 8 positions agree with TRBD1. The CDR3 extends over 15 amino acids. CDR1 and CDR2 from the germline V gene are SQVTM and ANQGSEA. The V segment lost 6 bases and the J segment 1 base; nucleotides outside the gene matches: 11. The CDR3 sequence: CSVGRDRPPSYEQYF. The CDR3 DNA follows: TGCAGCGTCGGAAGGGACAGGCCTCCTTCCTACGAGCAGTACTTC.

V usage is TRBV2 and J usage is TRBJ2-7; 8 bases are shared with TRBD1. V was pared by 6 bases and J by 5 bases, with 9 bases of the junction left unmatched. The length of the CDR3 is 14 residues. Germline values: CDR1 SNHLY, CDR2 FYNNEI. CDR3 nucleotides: TGTGCCAGCAGAAAGACAGGGGTAGGGGACGAGCAGTACTTC. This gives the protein CASRKTGVGDEQYF.

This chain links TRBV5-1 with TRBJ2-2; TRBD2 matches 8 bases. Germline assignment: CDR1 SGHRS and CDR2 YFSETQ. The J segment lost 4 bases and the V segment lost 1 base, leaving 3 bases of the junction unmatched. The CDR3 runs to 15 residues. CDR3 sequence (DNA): TGCGCCAGCAGCTTGCGGGGGGGCCTCACCGGGGAGCTGTTTTTT. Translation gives CASSLRGGLTGELFF.

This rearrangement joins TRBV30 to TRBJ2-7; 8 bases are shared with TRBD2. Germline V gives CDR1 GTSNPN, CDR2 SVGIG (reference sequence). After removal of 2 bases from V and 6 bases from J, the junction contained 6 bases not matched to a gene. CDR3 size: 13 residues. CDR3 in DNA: TGTGCCTGGAGTCTCAGCGGGGGATCCGAGCAGTACTTC. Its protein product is CAWSLSGGSEQYF.

The CDR3 reads CASSAPGNRGEQFF. DNA for the CDR3: TGTGCCAGCAGCGCTCCCGGGAATCGGGGTGAGCAGTTCTTC. The chain uses TRBV9 and TRBJ2-1, with a possible D match to TRBD2 (5 bases). The V and J ends lost 3 bases and 9 bases respectively, with 16 bases between them. The CDR3 has 14 amino acids. Germline CDR1 reads SGDLS; CDR2 reads YYNGEE.

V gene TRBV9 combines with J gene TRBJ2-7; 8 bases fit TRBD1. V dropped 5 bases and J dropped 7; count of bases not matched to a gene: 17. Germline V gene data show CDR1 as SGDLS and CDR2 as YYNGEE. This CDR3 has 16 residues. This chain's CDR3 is CASSRTGTGYPSEQYF. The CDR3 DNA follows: TGTGCCAGCAGTAGGACCGGGACAGGTTATCCGTCAGAGCAGTACTTC.

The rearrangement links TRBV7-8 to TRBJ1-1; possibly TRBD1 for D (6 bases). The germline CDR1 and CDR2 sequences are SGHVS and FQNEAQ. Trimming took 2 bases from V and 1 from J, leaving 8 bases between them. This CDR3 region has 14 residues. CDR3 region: CASSLTQGNTEAFF. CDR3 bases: TGTGCCAGCAGCTTAACACAGGGGAACACTGAAGCTTTCTTT.

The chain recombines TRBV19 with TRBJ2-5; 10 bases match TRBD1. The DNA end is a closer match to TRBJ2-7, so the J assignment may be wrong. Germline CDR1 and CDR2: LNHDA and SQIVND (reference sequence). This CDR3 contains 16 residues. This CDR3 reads CASTDRAGTGVFEQYF. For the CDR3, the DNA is TGTGCCAGTACCGATCGGGCCGGGACAGGGGTATTCGAGCAGTACTTC.

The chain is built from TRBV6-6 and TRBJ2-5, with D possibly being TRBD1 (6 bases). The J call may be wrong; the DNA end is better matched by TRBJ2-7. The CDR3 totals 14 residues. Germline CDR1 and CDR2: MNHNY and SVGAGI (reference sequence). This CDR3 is CASSSLLGRGEQYF. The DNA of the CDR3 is TGTGCCAGCAGTTCTCTCTTGGGCAGGGGCGAGCAGTACTTC.

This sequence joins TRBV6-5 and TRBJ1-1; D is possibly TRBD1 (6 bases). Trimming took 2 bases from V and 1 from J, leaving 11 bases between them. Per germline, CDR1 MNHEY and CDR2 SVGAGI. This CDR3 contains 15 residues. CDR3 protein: CASSYTGIGNTEAFF. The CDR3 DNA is TGTGCCAGCAGTTACACAGGGATCGGGAACACTGAAGCTTTCTTT.

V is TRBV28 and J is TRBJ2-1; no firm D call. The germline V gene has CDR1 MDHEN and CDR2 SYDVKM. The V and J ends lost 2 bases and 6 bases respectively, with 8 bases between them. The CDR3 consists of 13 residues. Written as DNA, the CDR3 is TGTGCCAGCAGTTTAGGCCTAGTCAATGAGCAGTTCTTC. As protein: CASSLGLVNEQFF.

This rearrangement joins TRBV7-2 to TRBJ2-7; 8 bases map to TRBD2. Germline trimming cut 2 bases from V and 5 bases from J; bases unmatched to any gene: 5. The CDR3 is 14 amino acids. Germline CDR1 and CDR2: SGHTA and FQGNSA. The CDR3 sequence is CASSLPGGKNEQYF. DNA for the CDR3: TGTGCCAGCAGCTTACCGGGGGGGAAGAACGAGCAGTACTTC. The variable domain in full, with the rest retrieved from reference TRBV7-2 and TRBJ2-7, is GAGVSQSPSNKVTEKGKDVELRCDPISGHTALYWYRQSLGQGLEFLIYFQGNSAPDKSGLPSDRFSAERTGGSVSTLTIQRTQQEDSAVYLCASSLPGGKNEQYFGPGTRLTVT.

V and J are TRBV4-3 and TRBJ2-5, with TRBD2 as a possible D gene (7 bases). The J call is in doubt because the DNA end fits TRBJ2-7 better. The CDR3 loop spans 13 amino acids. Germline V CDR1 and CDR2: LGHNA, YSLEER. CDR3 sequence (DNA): TGCGCCAGCAGCCAAAGGGGGGGCGTCGAGCAGTACTTC. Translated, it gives CASSQRGGVEQYF.

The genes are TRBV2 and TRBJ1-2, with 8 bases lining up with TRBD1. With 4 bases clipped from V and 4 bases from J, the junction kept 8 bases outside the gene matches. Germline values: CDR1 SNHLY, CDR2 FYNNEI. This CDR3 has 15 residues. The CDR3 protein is CASSVDRVSGYGYTF. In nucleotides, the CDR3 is TGTGCCAGCAGTGTGGACAGGGTGTCGGGCTATGGCTACACCTTC.

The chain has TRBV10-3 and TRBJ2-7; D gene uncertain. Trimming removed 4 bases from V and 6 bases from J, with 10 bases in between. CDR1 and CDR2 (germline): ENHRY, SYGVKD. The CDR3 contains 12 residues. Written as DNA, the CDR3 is TGTGCCATCAGTGCCCCCCCAGGCGAGCAGTACTTC. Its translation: CAISAPPGEQYF.